This entry is about one T cell receptor beta chain. Antigen: not known. The germline CDR1 and CDR2 sequences are LNHDA and SQIVND (reference sequence). V gave up 3 bases and J gave up 1 base, with 12 bases separating them. The CDR3 has 15 amino acids. Treatment of the sample: some 20 received Ad26.COV2.S at low or high dose, single or two shots; 5 received placebo; per-sample allocation not given. Material that was analyzed had been drawn on day 63 after the first vaccine or placebo injection. These data are taken from a study of Ad26.COV2.S vaccination and SARS-CoV-2 variants. Overall study context: This donor came from the COV1001 trial of Ad26.COV2.S. Donor got 5x10^10 or 1x10^11 viral particles of Ad26.COV2.S. Regarding the study as a whole: It was reported that spike-specific CD8+ and CD4+ T cell responses were substantially broad after vaccination. Using TCR breadth and depth analyses may have led to underestimated total T cell responses.

Clones were sequenced by immunoSEQ multiplex PCR, and TCRdb holds only the in-frame ones, with some missing. Of about 280,000 clones listed, approximately 87% are singletons. This chain uses TRBV19 with TRBJ1-1, with D hard to call. The clonotype comes from a person between 18 and 60 years old who received the Ad26.COV2.S COVID-19 vaccine or a placebo. The sequencing here drew on peripheral blood, taken in a trial of Ad26.COV2.S vaccine versus placebo. The DNA of the CDR3 is TGTGCCAGTAGTATCGACGGATCCTCGAACACTGAAGCTTTCTTT. It specifies CASSIDGSSNTEAFF.